This T cell receptor (beta chain) was identified during a study of regulatory T cells in long-lasting Graves disease. As for the study in general: Persistence in Graves' disease required over 5 years of antithyroid drugs plus positive TSH receptor antibodies.

In its sample, this clonotype was seen many times. Specified time point: persistent/refractory GD, antithyroid drugs over 5 years with positive TRAb. PBMC RNA served as the TCR library source. This CDR3 comprises 15 residues. J gave up 8 bases and V 3 bases, and 13 bases lay outside the gene matches. The germline CDR1 and CDR2 sequences are GTSNPN and SVGIG (reference sequence). Arm-PCR of CDR3 regions and iRepertoire HTBI primers were used to build TCR beta libraries. Authors' analysis steps: Samples jointly harbored roughly 60 TRBV and 12 to 15 TRBJ segments. TCRdb passed the multiplex PCR reads through MiXCR, listing each CDR3 protein once. The V and J calls follow TCRdb's processing rather than the paper's. The sample includes more than 300,000 distinct CDR3 sequences, around 19% of them seen just once.

J is TRBJ1-2 and V is TRBV30; 9 bases are a match to TRBD1. This clonotype originated in a female donor with Graves disease. Here the sequenced sample was peripheral blood mononuclear cells (PBMCs), taken when the disease was refractory, from a patient treated with antithyroid drugs. CDR3 region: CAWRLKQGAIGGYTF. DNA of the CDR3: TGTGCCTGGAGACTTAAACAGGGGGCGATTGGGGGCTACACCTTC.